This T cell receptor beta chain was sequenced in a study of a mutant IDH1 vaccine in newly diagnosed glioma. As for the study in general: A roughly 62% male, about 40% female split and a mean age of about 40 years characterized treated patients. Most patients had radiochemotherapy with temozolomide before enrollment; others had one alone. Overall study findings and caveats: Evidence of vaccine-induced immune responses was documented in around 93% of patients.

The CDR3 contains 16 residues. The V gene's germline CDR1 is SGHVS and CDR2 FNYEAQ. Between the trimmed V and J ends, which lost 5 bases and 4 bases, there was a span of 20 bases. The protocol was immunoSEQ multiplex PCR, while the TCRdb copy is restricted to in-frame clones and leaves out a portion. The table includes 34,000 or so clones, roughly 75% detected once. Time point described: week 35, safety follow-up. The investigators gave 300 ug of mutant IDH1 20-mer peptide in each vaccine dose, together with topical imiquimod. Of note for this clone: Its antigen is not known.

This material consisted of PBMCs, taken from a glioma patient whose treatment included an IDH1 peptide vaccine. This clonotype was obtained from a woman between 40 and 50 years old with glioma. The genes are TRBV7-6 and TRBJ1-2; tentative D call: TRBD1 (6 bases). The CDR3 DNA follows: TGTGCCAGCAGCCCCCCGCCGACTCGCAGGGGCTATGGCTACACCTTC. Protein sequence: CASSPPPTRRGYGYTF. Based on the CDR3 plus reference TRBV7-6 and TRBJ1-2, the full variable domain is GAGVSQSPRYKVTKRGQDVALRCDPISGHVSLYWYRQALGQGPEFLTYFNYEAQQDKSGLPNDRFSAERPEGSISTLTIQRTEQRDSAMYRCASSPPPTRRGYGYTFGSGTRLTVV.